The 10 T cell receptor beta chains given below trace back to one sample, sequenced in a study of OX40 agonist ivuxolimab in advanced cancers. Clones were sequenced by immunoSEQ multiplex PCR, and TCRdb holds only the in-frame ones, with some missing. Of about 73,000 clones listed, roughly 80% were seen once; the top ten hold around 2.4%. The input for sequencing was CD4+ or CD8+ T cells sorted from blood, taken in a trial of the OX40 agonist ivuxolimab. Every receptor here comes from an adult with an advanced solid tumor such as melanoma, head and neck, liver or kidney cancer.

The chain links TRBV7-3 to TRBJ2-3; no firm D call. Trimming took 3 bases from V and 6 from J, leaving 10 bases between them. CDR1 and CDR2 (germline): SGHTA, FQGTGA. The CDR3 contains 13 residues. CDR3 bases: TGTGCCAGCAGCTTCGAGGCGGAGGATACGCAGTATTTT. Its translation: CASSFEAEDTQYF.

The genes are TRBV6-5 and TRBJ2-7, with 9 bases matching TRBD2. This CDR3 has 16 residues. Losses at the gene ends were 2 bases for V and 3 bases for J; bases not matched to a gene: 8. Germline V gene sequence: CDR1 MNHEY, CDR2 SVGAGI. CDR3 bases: TGTGCCAGCAGTTACCGTCGATTAGCGGGAGTCTACGAGCAGTACTTC. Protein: CASSYRRLAGVYEQYF.

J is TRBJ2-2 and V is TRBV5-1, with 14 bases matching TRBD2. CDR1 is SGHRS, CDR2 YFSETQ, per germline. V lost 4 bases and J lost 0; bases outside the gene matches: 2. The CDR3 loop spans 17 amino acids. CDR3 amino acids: CASSPGLAGANTGELFF. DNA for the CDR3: TGCGCCAGCAGCCCGGGACTAGCGGGAGCGAACACCGGGGAGCTGTTTTTT. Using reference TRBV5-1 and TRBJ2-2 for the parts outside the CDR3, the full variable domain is KAGVTQTPRYLIKTRGQQVTLSCSPISGHRSVSWYQQTPGQGLQFLFEYFSETQRNKGNFPGRFSGRQFSNSRSEMNVSTLELGDSALYLCASSPGLAGANTGELFFGEGSRLTVL.

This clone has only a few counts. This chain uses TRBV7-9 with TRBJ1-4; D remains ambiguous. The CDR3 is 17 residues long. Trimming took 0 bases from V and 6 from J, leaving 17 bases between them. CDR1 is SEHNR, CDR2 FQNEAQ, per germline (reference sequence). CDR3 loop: CASSLAGSQYRYEKLFF. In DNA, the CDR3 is TGTGCCAGCAGCTTAGCGGGCAGCCAGTACCGCTATGAAAAACTGTTTTTT.

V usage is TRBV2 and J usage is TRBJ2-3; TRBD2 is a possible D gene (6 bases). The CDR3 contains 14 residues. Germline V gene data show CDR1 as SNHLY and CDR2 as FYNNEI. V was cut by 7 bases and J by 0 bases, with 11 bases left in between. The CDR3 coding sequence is TGTGCCAGCATTATCGGGGGAAGCACAGATACGCAGTATTTT. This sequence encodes CASIIGGSTDTQYF. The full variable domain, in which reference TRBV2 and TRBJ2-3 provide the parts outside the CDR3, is EPEVTQTPSHQVTQMGQEVILRCVPISNHLYFYWYRQILGQKVEFLVSFYNNEISEKSEIFDDQFSVERPDGSNFTLKIRSTKLEDSAMYFCASIIGGSTDTQYFGPGTRLTVL.

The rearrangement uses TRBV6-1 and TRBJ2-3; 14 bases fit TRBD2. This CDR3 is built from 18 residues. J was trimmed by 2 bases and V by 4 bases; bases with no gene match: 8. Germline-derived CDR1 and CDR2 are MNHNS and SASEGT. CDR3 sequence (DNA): TGTGCCAGCAGTGTTACCGGGACTAGCGGGAGTTACACAGATACGCAGTATTTT. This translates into CASSVTGTSGSYTDTQYF.

CDR3 protein: CASSPRVFINIQYF. The CDR3 nucleotides read TGTGCCAGCTCACCACGGGTCTTCATCAACATTCAGTACTTC. This chain links TRBV18 with TRBJ2-4; D gene uncertain. The germline V and J ends were trimmed by 1 base and 7 bases, with 11 bases remaining between them. The V gene's germline CDR1 is KGHSH and CDR2 LQKENI. The length of the CDR3 is 14 residues.

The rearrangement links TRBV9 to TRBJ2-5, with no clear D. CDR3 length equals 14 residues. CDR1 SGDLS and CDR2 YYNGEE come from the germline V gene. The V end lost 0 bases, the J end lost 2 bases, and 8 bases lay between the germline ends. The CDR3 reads CASSVGAKQETQYF. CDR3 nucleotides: TGTGCCAGCAGCGTAGGGGCTAAACAAGAGACCCAGTACTTC. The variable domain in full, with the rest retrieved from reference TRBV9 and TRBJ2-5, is DSGVTQTPKHLITATGQRVTLRCSPRSGDLSVYWYQQSLDQGLQFLIQYYNGEERAKGNILERFSAQQFPDLHSELNLSSLELGDSALYFCASSVGAKQETQYFGPGTRLLVL.

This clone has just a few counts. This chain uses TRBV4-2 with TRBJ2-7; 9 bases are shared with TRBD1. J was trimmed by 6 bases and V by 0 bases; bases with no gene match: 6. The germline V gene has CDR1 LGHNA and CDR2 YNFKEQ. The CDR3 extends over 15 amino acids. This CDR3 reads CASSQDWGQGSEQYF. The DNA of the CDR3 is TGTGCCAGCAGCCAAGACTGGGGACAGGGCTCCGAGCAGTACTTC.

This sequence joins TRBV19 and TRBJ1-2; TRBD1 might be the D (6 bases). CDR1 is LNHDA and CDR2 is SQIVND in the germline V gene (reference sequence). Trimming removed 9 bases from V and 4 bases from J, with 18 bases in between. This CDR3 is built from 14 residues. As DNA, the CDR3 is TGTGCCAGCCGGAACAGGGAATTAATCTATGGCTACACCTTC. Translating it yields CASRNRELIYGYTF.